The subject of this entry is one TCR beta chain. The antigen remains undetermined. Profiling relied on immunoSEQ multiplex PCR, and the TCRdb table lists in-frame clones only, not all of them. The sample consists of 45,000 to 50,000 clones, around 93% of them appearing once. This entry is derived from a study of graft-versus-host responses after intestinal transplantation. Study as a whole: Multivisceral, liver-intestinal, or isolated intestinal grafts went to recipients. Induction using anti-thymocyte globulin, followed by tacrolimus and steroids for two to four years, was given to all recipients.

Study-wide findings and caveats: Recipient marrow contained GvH clones, some of which appeared first in ileum or blood. Declines in HvG clones occurring early post-transplant were associated with peak circulating GvH clone levels.

The source of this sequence is a human patient who received an intestinal transplant, so some T cells may come from the graft donor. Sample: PBMCs, taken about 800 days after a first intestinal transplant, on the day of a second.

The CDR3 bases are TGTGCCAGCAGTTACTCGGGCAGGTATTACGAGCAGTACTTC. It is translated as CASSYSGRYYEQYF. The chain combines TRBV6-5 with TRBJ2-7; no clear D gene. The V gene lost 0 bases and the J gene lost 4 bases, with 10 bases spanning the gap. Germline loops: CDR1 MNHEY, CDR2 SVGAGI. The CDR3 sequence is 14 residues long.